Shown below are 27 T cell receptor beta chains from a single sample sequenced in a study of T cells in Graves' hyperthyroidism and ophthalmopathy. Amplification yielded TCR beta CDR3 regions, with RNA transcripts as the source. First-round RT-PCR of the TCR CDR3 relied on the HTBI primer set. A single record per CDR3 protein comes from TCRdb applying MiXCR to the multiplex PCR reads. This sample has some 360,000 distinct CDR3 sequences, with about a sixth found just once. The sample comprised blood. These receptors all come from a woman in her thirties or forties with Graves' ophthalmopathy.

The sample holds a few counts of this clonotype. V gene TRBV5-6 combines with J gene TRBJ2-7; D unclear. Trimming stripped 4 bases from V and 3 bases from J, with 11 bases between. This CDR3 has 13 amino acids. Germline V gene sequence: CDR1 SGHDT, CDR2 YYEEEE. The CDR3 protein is CASSRIRVYEQYF. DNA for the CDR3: TGTGCCAGCAGCCGTATTAGGGTCTACGAGCAGTACTTC.

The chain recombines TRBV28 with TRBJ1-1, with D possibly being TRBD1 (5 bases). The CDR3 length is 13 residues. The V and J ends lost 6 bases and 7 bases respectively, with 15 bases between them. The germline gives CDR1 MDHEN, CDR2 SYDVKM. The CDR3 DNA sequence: TGTGCCAGCAGCCACGCGACAGTACTTGAAGCTTTCTTT. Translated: CASSHATVLEAFF.

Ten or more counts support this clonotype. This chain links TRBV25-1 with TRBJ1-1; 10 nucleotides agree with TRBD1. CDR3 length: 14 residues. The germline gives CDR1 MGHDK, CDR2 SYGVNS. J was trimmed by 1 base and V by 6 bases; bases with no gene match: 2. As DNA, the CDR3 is TGTGCCAGCAGGCGACAGGGGGCGAACACTGAAGCTTTCTTT. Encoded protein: CASRRQGANTEAFF. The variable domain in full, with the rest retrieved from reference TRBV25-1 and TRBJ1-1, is EADIYQTPRYLVIGTGKKITLECSQTMGHDKMYWYQQDPGMELHLIHYSYGVNSTEKGDLSSESTVSRIRTEHFPLTLESARPSHTSQYLCASRRQGANTEAFFGQGTRLTVV.

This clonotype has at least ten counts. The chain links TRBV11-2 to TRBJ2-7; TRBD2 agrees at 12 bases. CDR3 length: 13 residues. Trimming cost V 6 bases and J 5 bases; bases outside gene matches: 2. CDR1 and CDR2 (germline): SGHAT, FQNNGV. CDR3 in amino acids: CASSRLAGDEQYF. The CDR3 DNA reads TGTGCCAGCAGTCGACTAGCGGGAGACGAGCAGTACTTC.

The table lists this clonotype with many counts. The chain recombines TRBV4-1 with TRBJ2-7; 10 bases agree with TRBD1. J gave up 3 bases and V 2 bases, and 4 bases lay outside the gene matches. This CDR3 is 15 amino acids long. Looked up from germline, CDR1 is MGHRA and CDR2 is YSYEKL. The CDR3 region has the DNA TGCGCCAGCAGCCAACGACAGGGGGCGAACTACGAGCAGTACTTC. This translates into CASSQRQGANYEQYF.

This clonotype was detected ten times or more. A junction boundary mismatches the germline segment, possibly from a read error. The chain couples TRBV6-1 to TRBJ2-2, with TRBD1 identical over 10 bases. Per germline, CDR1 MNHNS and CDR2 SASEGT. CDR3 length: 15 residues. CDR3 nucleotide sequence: TGTGCCAGCAGCCCGGGACAGGGGTGGACCGGGGAGCTGCTTTTT. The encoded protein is CASSPGQGWTGELLF.

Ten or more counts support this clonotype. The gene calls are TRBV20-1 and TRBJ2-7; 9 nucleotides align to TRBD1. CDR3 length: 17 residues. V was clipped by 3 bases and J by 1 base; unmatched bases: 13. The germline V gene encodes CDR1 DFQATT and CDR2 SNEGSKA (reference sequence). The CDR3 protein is CSARTGTGPTFSYEQYF. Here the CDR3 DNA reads TGCAGTGCTAGGACCGGGACAGGGCCTACCTTTTCCTACGAGCAGTACTTC.

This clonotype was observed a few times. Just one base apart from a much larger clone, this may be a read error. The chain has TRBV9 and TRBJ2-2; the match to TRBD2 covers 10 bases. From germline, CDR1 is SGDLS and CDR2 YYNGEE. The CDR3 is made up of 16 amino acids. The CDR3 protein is CASSATSGFNTGELLF. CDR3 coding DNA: TGTGCCAGCAGTGCGACTAGCGGGTTTAACACCGGGGAGCTGCTTTTT.

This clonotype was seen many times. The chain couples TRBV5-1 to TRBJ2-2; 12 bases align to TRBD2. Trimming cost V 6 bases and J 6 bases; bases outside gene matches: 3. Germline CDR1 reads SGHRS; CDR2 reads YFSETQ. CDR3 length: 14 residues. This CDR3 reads CASNRLAGAGELFF. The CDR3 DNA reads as TGCGCCAGCAACCGACTAGCGGGAGCCGGGGAGCTGTTTTTT.

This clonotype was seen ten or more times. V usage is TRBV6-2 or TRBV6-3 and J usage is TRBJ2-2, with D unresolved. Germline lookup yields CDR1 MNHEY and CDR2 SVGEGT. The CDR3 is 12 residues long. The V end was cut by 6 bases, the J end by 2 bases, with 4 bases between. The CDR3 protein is CASRRNTGELFF. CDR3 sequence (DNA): TGTGCCAGCAGGCGTAACACCGGGGAGCTGTTTTTT.

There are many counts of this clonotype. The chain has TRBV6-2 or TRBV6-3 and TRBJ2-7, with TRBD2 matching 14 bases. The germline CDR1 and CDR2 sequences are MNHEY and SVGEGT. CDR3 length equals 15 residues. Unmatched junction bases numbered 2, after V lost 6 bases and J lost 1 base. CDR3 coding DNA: TGTGCCAGCAGGTGGACTAGCGGGGGGTCCTACGAGCAGTACTTC. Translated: CASRWTSGGSYEQYF.

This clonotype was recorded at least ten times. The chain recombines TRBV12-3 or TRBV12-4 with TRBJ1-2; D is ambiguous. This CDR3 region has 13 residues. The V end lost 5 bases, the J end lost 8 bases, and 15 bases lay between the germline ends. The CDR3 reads CASSPSYGGGYTF. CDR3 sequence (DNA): TGTGCCAGCAGTCCTAGCTACGGCGGGGGCTACACCTTC.

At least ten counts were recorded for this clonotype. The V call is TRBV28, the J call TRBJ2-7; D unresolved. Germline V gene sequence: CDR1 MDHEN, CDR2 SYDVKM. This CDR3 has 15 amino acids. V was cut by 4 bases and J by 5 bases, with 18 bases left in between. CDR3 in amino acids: CASSSPLRIGDEQYF. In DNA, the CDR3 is TGTGCCAGCAGTTCCCCCCTTCGGATCGGCGACGAGCAGTACTTC.

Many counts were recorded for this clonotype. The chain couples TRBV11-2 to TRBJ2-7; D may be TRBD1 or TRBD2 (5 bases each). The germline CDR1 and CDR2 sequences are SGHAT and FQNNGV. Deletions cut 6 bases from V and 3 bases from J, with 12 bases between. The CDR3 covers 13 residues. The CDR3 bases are TGTGCCAGCAGAATTATTGGGGGCTACGAGCAGTACTTC. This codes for CASRIIGGYEQYF.

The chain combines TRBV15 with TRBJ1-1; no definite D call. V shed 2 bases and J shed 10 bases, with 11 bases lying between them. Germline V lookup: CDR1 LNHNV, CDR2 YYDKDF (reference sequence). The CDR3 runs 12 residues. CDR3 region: CATSRRGLVAFF. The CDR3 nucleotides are TGTGCCACCAGCAGACGGGGTCTTGTAGCTTTCTTT.

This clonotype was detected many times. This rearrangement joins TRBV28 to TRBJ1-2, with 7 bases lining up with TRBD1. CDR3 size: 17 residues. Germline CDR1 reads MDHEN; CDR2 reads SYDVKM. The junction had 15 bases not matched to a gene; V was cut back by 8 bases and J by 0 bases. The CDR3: CASRHPGQSWTNYGYTF. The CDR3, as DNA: TGTGCCAGCCGACATCCGGGACAGAGCTGGACTAACTATGGCTACACCTTC.

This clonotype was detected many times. Written as DNA, the CDR3 is TGTGCCAGCAGTTTCGGCGAGGCGGGCTACGAGCAGTACTTC. Translation gives CASSFGEAGYEQYF. J is TRBJ2-7 and V is TRBV6-5; possibly TRBD2 for D (5 bases). Germline assignment: CDR1 MNHEY and CDR2 SVGAGI. The CDR3 sequence is 14 residues long. V lost 4 bases, J lost 3 bases, and 13 bases lay in between.

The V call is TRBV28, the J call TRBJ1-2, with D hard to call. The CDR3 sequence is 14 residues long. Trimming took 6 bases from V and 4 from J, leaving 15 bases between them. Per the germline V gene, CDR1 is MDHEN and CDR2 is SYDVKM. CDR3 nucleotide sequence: TGTGCCAGCAGAATTCTCCCGGGGAGCTATGGCTACACCTTC. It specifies CASRILPGSYGYTF.

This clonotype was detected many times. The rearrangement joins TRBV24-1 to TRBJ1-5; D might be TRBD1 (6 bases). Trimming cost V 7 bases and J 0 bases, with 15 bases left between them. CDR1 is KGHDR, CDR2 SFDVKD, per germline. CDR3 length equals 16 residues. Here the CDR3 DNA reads TGTGCCACCAGCCCTAGGGGGGGTTATAGCAATCAGCCCCAGCATTTT. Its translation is CATSPRGGYSNQPQHF.

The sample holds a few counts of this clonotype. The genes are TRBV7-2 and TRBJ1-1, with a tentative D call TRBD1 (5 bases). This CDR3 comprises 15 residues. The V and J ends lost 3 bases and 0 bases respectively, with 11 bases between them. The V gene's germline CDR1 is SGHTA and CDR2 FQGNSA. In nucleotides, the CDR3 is TGTGCCAGCAGCTTGGCGGGGCAGGTGAACACTGAAGCTTTCTTT. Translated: CASSLAGQVNTEAFF.

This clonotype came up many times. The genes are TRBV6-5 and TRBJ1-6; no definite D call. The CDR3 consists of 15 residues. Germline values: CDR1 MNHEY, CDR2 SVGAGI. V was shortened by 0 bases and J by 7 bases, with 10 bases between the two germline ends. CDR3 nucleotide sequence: TGTGCCAGCAGTTACTCGATATGGGGAAATTCACCCCTCCACTTT. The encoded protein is CASSYSIWGNSPLHF.

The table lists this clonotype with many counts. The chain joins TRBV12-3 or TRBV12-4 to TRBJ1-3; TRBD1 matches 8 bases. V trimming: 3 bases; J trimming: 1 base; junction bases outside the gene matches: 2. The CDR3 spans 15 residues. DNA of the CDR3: TGTGCCAGCAGTTTGACAGGGGTGTCTGGAAACACCATATATTTT. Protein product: CASSLTGVSGNTIYF.

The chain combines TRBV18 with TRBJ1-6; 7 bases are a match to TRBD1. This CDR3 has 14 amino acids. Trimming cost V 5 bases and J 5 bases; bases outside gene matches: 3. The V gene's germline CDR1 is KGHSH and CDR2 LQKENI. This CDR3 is CASSSTGDNSPLHF. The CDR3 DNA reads TGTGCCAGCTCATCCACAGGGGATAATTCACCCCTCCACTTT.

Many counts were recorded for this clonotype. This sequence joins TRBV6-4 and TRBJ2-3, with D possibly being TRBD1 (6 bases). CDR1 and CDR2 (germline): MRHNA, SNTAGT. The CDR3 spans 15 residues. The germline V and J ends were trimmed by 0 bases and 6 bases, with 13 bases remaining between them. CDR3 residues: CASSDSARGSDTQYF. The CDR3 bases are TGTGCCAGCAGTGACTCAGCCAGGGGTAGCGATACGCAGTATTTT.

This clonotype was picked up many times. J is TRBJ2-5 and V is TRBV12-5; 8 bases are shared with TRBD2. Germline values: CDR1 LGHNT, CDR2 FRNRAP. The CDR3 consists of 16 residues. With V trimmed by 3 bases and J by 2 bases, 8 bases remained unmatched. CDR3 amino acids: CASGFPLAAFQETQYF. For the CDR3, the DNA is TGTGCTAGTGGTTTCCCACTAGCGGCGTTTCAAGAGACCCAGTACTTC.

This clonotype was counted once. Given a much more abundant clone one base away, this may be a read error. CDR3 in DNA: TGTGCCAGCCAACGGGACACGGGGGCGCCCGGGCGGTCACCCCTCCACTTT. Its protein product is CASQRDTGAPGRSPLHF. The chain has TRBV28 and TRBJ1-6; D possibly corresponds to TRBD1 (6 bases). Germline lookup yields CDR1 MDHEN and CDR2 SYDVKM. V was pared by 8 bases and J by 10 bases, with 27 bases between. The CDR3 covers 17 residues.

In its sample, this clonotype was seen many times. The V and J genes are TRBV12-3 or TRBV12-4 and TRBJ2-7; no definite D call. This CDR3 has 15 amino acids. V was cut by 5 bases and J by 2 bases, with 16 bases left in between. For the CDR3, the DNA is TGTGCCAGCAGTCCAACTGCGACTGGAACCTACGAGCAGTACTTC. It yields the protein CASSPTATGTYEQYF.